The following is a T cell receptor (beta chain) sequence with its context. Only in-frame clones appear in the TCRdb table, and some are missing; sequencing was by immunoSEQ multiplex PCR. This repertoire shows 60,000 to 85,000 clones, about 91% found once; its top ten account for approximately 1.5%. CDR3 length: 15 residues. The trim removed 5 bases at V and 7 bases at J, leaving 10 bases unmatched. CDR1 and CDR2 (germline): SGHTA, FQGNSA. This sample stems from a study of T cell changes during pregnancy in multiple sclerosis. The rearrangement links TRBV7-2 to TRBJ1-2, with TRBD1 matching 10 bases. This receptor was taken from a female donor in good health, enrolled as a control in a pregnancy study. The input for sequencing was peripheral blood, taken in the second trimester of pregnancy. The CDR3 spells CASSLSLTGGLGYTF. For the CDR3, the DNA is TGTGCCAGCAGCCTCTCCCTGACAGGGGGCCTTGGCTACACCTTC.